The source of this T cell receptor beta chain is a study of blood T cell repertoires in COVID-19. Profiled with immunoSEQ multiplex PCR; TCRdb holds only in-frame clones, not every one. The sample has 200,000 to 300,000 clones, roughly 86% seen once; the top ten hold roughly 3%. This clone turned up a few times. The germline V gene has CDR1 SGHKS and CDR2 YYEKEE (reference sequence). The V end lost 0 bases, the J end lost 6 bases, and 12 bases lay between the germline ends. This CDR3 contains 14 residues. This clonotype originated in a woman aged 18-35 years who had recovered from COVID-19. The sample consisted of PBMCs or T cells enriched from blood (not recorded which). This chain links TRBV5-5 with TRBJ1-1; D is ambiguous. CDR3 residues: CASSLGKNSPEAFF. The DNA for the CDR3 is TGTGCCAGCAGCTTGGGGAAAAACAGTCCTGAAGCTTTCTTT.